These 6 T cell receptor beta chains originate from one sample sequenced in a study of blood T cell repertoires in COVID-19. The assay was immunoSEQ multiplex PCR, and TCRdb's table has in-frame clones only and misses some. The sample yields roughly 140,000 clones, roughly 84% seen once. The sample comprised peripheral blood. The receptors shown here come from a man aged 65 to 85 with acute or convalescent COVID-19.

CDR3 loop: CATTPRDNSPLHF. For the CDR3, the DNA is TGTGCCACGACACCGAGGGATAATTCACCCCTCCACTTT. The chain carries TRBV6-5 and TRBJ1-6; unclear D gene. CDR3 length: 13 residues. CDR1 and CDR2 (germline): MNHEY, SVGAGI. Between the trimmed V and J ends, which lost 10 bases and 5 bases, there was a span of 12 bases.

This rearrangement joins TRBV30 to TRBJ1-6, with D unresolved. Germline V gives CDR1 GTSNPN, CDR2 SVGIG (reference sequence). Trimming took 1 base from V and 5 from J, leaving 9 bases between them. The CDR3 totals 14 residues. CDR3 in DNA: TGTGCCTGGAGTGAAGGCCTAGATAATTCACCCCTCCACTTT. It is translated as CAWSEGLDNSPLHF.

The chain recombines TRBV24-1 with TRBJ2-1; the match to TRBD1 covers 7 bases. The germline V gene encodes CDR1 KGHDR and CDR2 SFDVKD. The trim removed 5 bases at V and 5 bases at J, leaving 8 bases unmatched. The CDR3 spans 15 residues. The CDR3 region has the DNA TGTGCCACCAGTGCGGCAAACAGGGGCAACAATGAGCAGTTCTTC. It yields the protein CATSAANRGNNEQFF.

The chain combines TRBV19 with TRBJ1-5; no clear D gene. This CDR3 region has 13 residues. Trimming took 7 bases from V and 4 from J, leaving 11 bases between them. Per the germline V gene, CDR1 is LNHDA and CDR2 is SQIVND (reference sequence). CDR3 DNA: TGTGCCAGTACCAAGACACAGAATCAGCCCCAGCATTTT. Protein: CASTKTQNQPQHF.

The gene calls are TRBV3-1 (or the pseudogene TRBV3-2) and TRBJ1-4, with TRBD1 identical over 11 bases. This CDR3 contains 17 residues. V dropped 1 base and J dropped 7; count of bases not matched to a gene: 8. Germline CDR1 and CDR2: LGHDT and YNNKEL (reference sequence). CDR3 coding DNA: TGTGCCAGCAGCCAAGTCATAGGGACAGGGGGGAGTGAAAAACTGTTTTTT. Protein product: CASSQVIGTGGSEKLFF.

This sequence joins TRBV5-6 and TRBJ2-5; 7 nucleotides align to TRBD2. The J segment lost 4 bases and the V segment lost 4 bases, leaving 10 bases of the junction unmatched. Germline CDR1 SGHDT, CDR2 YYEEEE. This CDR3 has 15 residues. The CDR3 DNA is TGTGCCAGCAGCCAAGGCGGGAGAGGTGCAGAGACCCAGTACTTC. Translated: CASSQGGRGAETQYF.